The 9 T cell receptor beta chains below were found in one sample sequenced in a study of T-cell reconstitution after alpha-beta-depleted transplantation in children. For TCRbeta, the library was prepared with unique molecular identifiers. MiXCR, applied by TCRdb to the PCR reads, yields one record per CDR3 protein. The sample has under 750,000 distinct CDR3 sequences, roughly 23% seen once; the top ten hold 14%. Specimen: PBMCs, mostly from graft donor cells, collected 360 days after TCRalphabeta/CD19-depleted stem cell transplant. The receptors were gathered from a boy under two years old who had a stem cell transplant for acute myeloid leukemia, so the T cells may come from the graft donor.

The gene calls are TRBV9 and TRBJ1-6, with D perhaps matching TRBD1 (5 bases). Trimming left V 3 bases short and J 8 bases short, with 12 bases between. The CDR3 totals 14 residues. Per germline, CDR1 SGDLS and CDR2 YYNGEE. The CDR3 DNA is TGTGCCAGCAGCGAGGGGTCGTTCGATTCACCCCTCCACTTT. As protein: CASSEGSFDSPLHF.

The chain joins TRBV6-5 to TRBJ2-3; D may be TRBD1 (6 bases). The V end lost 2 bases, the J end lost 0 bases, and 15 bases lay between the germline ends. This CDR3 has 17 amino acids. Germline CDR1 and CDR2: MNHEY and SVGAGI. CDR3: CASSYNSGQQSTDTQYF. As DNA, the CDR3 is TGTGCCAGCAGTTACAATTCCGGACAGCAGAGCACAGATACGCAGTATTTT.

This clonotype was counted ten times or more. The V and J genes are TRBV2 and TRBJ2-2; D is tentatively TRBD1 or TRBD2 (5 bases each). This CDR3 region has 15 residues. Germline CDR1 reads SNHLY; CDR2 reads FYNNEI. Trimming cost V 6 bases and J 4 bases, with 15 bases left between them. The chain's CDR3 is CASSAGTLTTGELFF. DNA for the CDR3: TGTGCCAGCAGCGCCGGGACCCTTACCACCGGGGAGCTGTTTTTT.

The chain links TRBV7-2 to TRBJ2-7; D tentatively fits TRBD1 or TRBD2 (5 bases each). Trimming stripped 6 bases from V and 5 bases from J, with 20 bases between. This CDR3 is 15 amino acids long. Germline CDR1 reads SGHTA; CDR2 reads FQGNSA. CDR3 DNA: TGTGCCAGCAGTCTTGCCGGGACCCAGCTACACGAGCAGTACTTC. As protein: CASSLAGTQLHEQYF. Full variable domain (missing parts from reference TRBV7-2 and TRBJ2-7): GAGVSQSPSNKVTEKGKDVELRCDPISGHTALYWYRQSLGQGLEFLIYFQGNSAPDKSGLPSDRFSAERTGGSVSTLTIQRTQQEDSAVYLCASSLAGTQLHEQYFGPGTRLTVT.

The V and J genes are TRBV20-1 and TRBJ2-3, with D unclear. Germline V lookup: CDR1 DFQATT, CDR2 SNEGSKA (reference sequence). The CDR3 runs 14 residues. V gave up 1 base and J gave up 4 bases, with 12 bases separating them. The CDR3 nucleotides are TGCAGTGCTAGAGCCGGGTACTTCCCAGATACGCAGTATTTT. Translating gives CSARAGYFPDTQYF.

A few counts support this clonotype. J is TRBJ2-7 and V is TRBV12-3 or TRBV12-4, with D uncertain. The CDR3 consists of 14 residues. V was cut by 3 bases and J by 1 base, with 10 bases left in between. The CDR3 DNA sequence: TGTGCCAGCAGTTTCGGGTACGGGTCCTACGAGCAGTACGTC. This translates into CASSFGYGSYEQYV.

This clonotype appeared a few times. DNA of the CDR3: TGTGCCAGCAGCCCCGATAAGGACAGGGTTCCTGAAGCTTTCTTT. Its protein is CASSPDKDRVPEAFF. The chain has TRBV7-9 and TRBJ1-1, with 8 bases that match TRBD1. CDR3 length: 15 amino acids. Germline V gives CDR1 SEHNR, CDR2 FQNEAQ (reference sequence). V trimming: 5 bases; J trimming: 6 bases; junction bases outside the gene matches: 11.

In its sample, this clonotype was seen a few times. The chain joins TRBV7-2 to TRBJ2-7, with TRBD2 matching 11 bases. The V and J ends lost 1 base and 3 bases, in that order; junction bases with no gene match: 8. In germline, CDR1 is SGHTA, CDR2 FQGNSA. The CDR3 consists of 17 residues. CDR3: CASSLVRTSGSDYEQYF. In DNA, the CDR3 is TGTGCCAGCAGCTTAGTTCGGACTAGCGGGTCTGACTACGAGCAGTACTTC.

The chain has TRBV6-2 or TRBV6-3 and TRBJ2-1, with unresolved D. The CDR3 contains 16 residues. Trimming stripped 6 bases from V and 0 bases from J, with 15 bases between. Germline lookup yields CDR1 MNHEY and CDR2 SVGEGT. CDR3 sequence (DNA): TGTGCCAGCAGCCGTGGATCATATCACTCCTACAATGAGCAGTTCTTC. This codes for CASSRGSYHSYNEQFF.